This T cell receptor beta chain was captured in a study of T cell changes during pregnancy in multiple sclerosis. The CDR3 has 14 residues. Germline values: CDR1 SGHRS, CDR2 YFSETQ. V lost 3 bases to trimming and J lost 8 bases; unmatched junction nucleotides: 3. Clones were sequenced by immunoSEQ multiplex PCR, and TCRdb holds only the in-frame ones, with some missing. The sample yields approximately 88,000 clones, 90% to 95% seen once. The TCR comes from a female donor with multiple sclerosis, enrolled in a pregnancy study. Material: peripheral blood, obtained in the third trimester of pregnancy. The V call is TRBV5-1, the J call TRBJ1-4; 11 bases agree with TRBD1. The CDR3: CASSSGQGGEKLFF. The CDR3 nucleotides are TGCGCCAGCAGCTCGGGACAGGGGGGGGAAAAACTGTTTTTT. Full variable domain (outside the CDR3, taken from reference TRBV5-1 and TRBJ1-4): KAGVTQTPRYLIKTRGQQVTLSCSPISGHRSVSWYQQTPGQGLQFLFEYFSETQRNKGNFPGRFSGRQFSNSRSEMNVSTLELGDSALYLCASSSGQGGEKLFFGSGTQLSVL.